The clone carrying this T cell receptor (beta chain) was counted many times. The antigen remains undetermined. The data stem from a study of metastatic and nonmetastatic thyroid tumors. In the study overall: Comparison of repertoires was carried out across blood and tumor or nodule tissue from malignant and benign thyroid patients. Regarding the study as a whole: It was reportedly found that TCR beta diversity was significantly higher in malignant thyroid tumors than in benign nodules, a difference seen in both blood and tumor samples.

No patient received treatment before thyroid surgery. The CDR3 runs to 14 residues. Germline V gene lookup returns CDR1 LNHDA and CDR2 SQIVND (reference sequence). The V gene lost 5 bases and the J gene lost 9 bases, with 19 bases spanning the gap. How the authors handled the data: A distant-metastasis classifier for papillary thyroid cancer was built using CDR3 differences across clinicopathological groups. TCRdb ran MiXCR on the PCR reads. TCRdb, rather than the study authors, made the V and J calls. Of approximately 90,000 clones in the sample, roughly 12% were seen once. The chain couples TRBV19 to TRBJ1-2; weak D call: TRBD1 (6 bases). What was sequenced was blood. This clonotype was sampled from a female donor with papillary thyroid cancer or a benign thyroid nodule (not recorded which). Some clones in this sample may be carry-over from other donors' samples. The chain's CDR3 is CASSAGGQGLRYTF. The CDR3 coding sequence is TGTGCCAGTAGTGCTGGGGGGCAGGGCCTTCGCTACACCTTC.